Presented here are 17 T cell receptor beta chains from one specimen sequenced in a study of blood T cells in healthy people across ages. A J-beta primer mix and a sample-barcoded 5' primer were used in a second PCR of about 7 to 12 cycles. TCRdb fed the 5' RACE reads into MiXCR, producing one record per CDR3 protein. The sample contains 800,000 to 950,000 distinct CDR3 sequences, 25% to 30% of which appear only once. Another study also made use of these data, one on T cells of mothers and their children.

The sample was blood. These receptors were collected from a woman aged 40 to 50 in good health.

The CDR3 loop reads CASSQDYAGSYGYTF. CDR3 DNA sequence: TGCGCCAGCAGCCAAGATTATGCAGGGAGCTATGGCTACACCTTC. The chain carries TRBV4-3 and TRBJ1-2, with a weak D call TRBD1 (5 bases). The length of the CDR3 is 15 residues. The V and J ends lost 0 bases and 4 bases respectively, with 12 bases between them. Germline V gives CDR1 LGHNA, CDR2 YSLEER.

The J gene is TRBJ2-1, the V gene TRBV7-6, with D possibly TRBD2 on 6 matching bases. Germline assignment: CDR1 SGHVS and CDR2 FNYEAQ. There are 15 residues in the CDR3. V lost 4 bases to trimming and J lost 2 bases, with 12 bases between them. This CDR3 reads CASSSTGETYNEQFF. Written as DNA, the CDR3 is TGTGCCAGCAGCTCGACGGGGGAAACCTACAATGAGCAGTTCTTC. The full variable domain, its missing parts supplied by reference TRBV7-6 and TRBJ2-1, is GAGVSQSPRYKVTKRGQDVALRCDPISGHVSLYWYRQALGQGPEFLTYFNYEAQQDKSGLPNDRFSAERPEGSISTLTIQRTEQRDSAMYRCASSSTGETYNEQFFGPGTRLTVL.

In nucleotides, the CDR3 is TGCGCCAGCAGCCAATGGACAGCGGGCACTGAAGCTTTCTTT. Its translation is CASSQWTAGTEAFF. The chain employs TRBV4-1 and TRBJ1-1; a possible D gene is TRBD1 (6 bases). This CDR3 is 14 amino acids long. CDR1 and CDR2 from the germline V gene are MGHRA and YSYEKL. The V and J ends lost 2 bases and 4 bases respectively, with 11 bases between them.

This clonotype was detected only a few times. The chain has TRBV18 and TRBJ2-1, with 13 nucleotides matching TRBD2. The CDR3 length is 17 residues. V lost 3 bases and J lost 4; bases outside the gene matches: 6. CDR1 and CDR2 (germline): KGHSH, LQKENI. CDR3 nucleotides: TGTGCCAGCTCACCTCTTGGACTAGCGGGGGTATACAATGAGCAGTTCTTC. Translated: CASSPLGLAGVYNEQFF. The whole variable domain, remainder taken from reference TRBV18 and TRBJ2-1, is NAGVMQNPRHLVRRRGQEARLRCSPMKGHSHVYWYRQLPEEGLKFMVYLQKENIIDESGMPKERFSAEFPKEGPSILRIQQVVRGDSAAYFCASSPLGLAGVYNEQFFGPGTRLTVL.

Comments on this clonotype: A much larger clone lies a single base off, so this may be a read error. The V and J genes are TRBV20-1 and TRBJ1-2, with TRBD1 as a possible D gene (6 bases). Germline CDR1 reads DFQATT; CDR2 reads SNEGSKA (reference sequence). The CDR3 is 16 amino acids. CDR3: CGARGAGGRSNYGYTF. The CDR3, as DNA: TGCGGTGCTAGAGGGGCGGGGGGCCGATCTAACTATGGCTACACCTTC.

The chain couples TRBV5-1 to TRBJ1-5, with TRBD1 identical over 10 bases. V was clipped by 4 bases and J by 2 bases; unmatched bases: 6. The CDR3 runs to 16 residues. Germline CDR1 is SGHRS and CDR2 is YFSETQ. The CDR3 reads CASSPTGGAGNQPQHF. As DNA, the CDR3 is TGCGCCAGCAGCCCGACAGGGGGCGCCGGCAATCAGCCCCAGCATTTT. Looking up the rest from reference TRBV5-1 and TRBJ1-5 gives the full variable domain: KAGVTQTPRYLIKTRGQQVTLSCSPISGHRSVSWYQQTPGQGLQFLFEYFSETQRNKGNFPGRFSGRQFSNSRSEMNVSTLELGDSALYLCASSPTGGAGNQPQHFGDGTRLSIL.

The gene calls are TRBV28 and TRBJ2-3; D remains ambiguous. The germline gives CDR1 MDHEN, CDR2 SYDVKM. Trimming removed 5 bases at V and 7 bases at J, with 13 bases between. CDR3 length: 13 amino acids. The CDR3: CASSAVTLNTQYF. The CDR3 DNA reads TGTGCCAGCAGTGCCGTGACTCTGAATACGCAGTATTTT.

This clonotype was seen ten or more times. The CDR3: CASSESYSGVNYGYTF. DNA of the CDR3: TGTGCCAGCAGTGAATCGTACTCCGGGGTAAACTATGGCTACACCTTC. V usage is TRBV27 and J usage is TRBJ1-2, with unresolved D. The V and J ends lost 5 bases and 2 bases respectively, with 18 bases between them. The length of the CDR3 is 16 residues. Germline CDR1 MNHEY, CDR2 SMNVEV (reference sequence).

This clonotype was observed many times. This chain links TRBV2 with TRBJ1-1; D is undetermined. The CDR3 runs to 13 residues. V lost 1 base, J lost 1 base, and 4 bases lay in between. CDR1 and CDR2 (germline): SNHLY, FYNNEI. CDR3: CASSEGSNTEAFF. In DNA form, the CDR3 reads TGTGCCAGCAGTGAAGGATCGAACACTGAAGCTTTCTTT.

About this clonotype itself: One junction end does not reproduce the germline sequence, and a read error may be involved. The rearrangement joins TRBV5-5 to TRBJ2-1; D might be TRBD1 (5 bases). The CDR3 sequence is 15 residues long. Germline V lookup: CDR1 SGHKS, CDR2 YYEKEE (reference sequence). For the CDR3, the DNA is TGTGCCAGCAGCTTGATCAGGGTATCAAACAATGAGCAGGTCTTC. Translating gives CASSLIRVSNNEQVF.

A few counts support this clonotype. This sequence joins TRBV7-2 and TRBJ2-1, with 11 bases that match TRBD2. This CDR3 is built from 15 residues. Germline lookup yields CDR1 SGHTA and CDR2 FQGNSA. V shed 5 bases and J 8 bases; nucleotides not matched to a gene: 8. This CDR3 is CASSQDSGGVDEQFF. In nucleotides, the CDR3 is TGTGCCAGCAGCCAGGATAGCGGGGGGGTGGATGAGCAGTTCTTC. The variable domain in full, completed from reference TRBV7-2 and TRBJ2-1, reads GAGVSQSPSNKVTEKGKDVELRCDPISGHTALYWYRQSLGQGLEFLIYFQGNSAPDKSGLPSDRFSAERTGGSVSTLTIQRTQQEDSAVYLCASSQDSGGVDEQFFGPGTRLTVL.

This clonotype has at least ten counts. This rearrangement joins TRBV9 to TRBJ2-5; 9 nucleotides agree with TRBD2. Germline values: CDR1 SGDLS, CDR2 YYNGEE. The CDR3 spans 12 residues. This chain's CDR3 is CSSGTDQETQYF. CDR3 coding DNA: TGTTCTAGCGGGACAGACCAAGAGACCCAGTACTTC.

The chain employs TRBV9 and TRBJ2-1; no clear D gene. The J call may be mistaken, given a closer DNA end match to TRBJ2-7. This CDR3 has 14 amino acids. Germline loops: CDR1 SGDLS, CDR2 YYNGEE. The CDR3 loop reads CASTKIPDYNGQYF. CDR3 DNA sequence: TGTGCCAGCACCAAGATCCCGGATTACAATGGGCAGTACTTC.

The rearrangement links TRBV7-2 to TRBJ1-2, with D maybe TRBD1 (5 bases). Trimming left V 5 bases short and J 8 bases short, with 15 bases between. The CDR3 consists of 13 residues. Germline values: CDR1 SGHTA, CDR2 FQGNSA. The CDR3 loop is CASSPGSLQGYTF. In DNA, the CDR3 is TGTGCCAGCAGCCCAGGGTCGCTTCAGGGCTACACCTTC.

At least ten counts were recorded for this clonotype. The rearrangement uses TRBV6-6 and TRBJ2-7, with 8 bases matching TRBD1. This CDR3 comprises 15 residues. Germline CDR1 reads MNHNY; CDR2 reads SVGAGI (reference sequence). With V trimmed by 7 bases and J by 0 bases, 8 bases remained unmatched. In nucleotides, the CDR3 is TGTGCCAGCACAGGGACAGGACCGAGCTCCTACGAGCAGTACTTC. Protein product: CASTGTGPSSYEQYF.

This clonotype showed up just a few times. The genes are TRBV5-1 and TRBJ2-7, with 8 bases lining up with TRBD2. Trimming at V came to 3 bases and at J to 1 base, leaving 18 bases not matched to a gene. This CDR3 spans 19 amino acids. The germline V gene has CDR1 SGHRS and CDR2 YFSETQ. In nucleotides, the CDR3 is TGCGCCAGCAGCTCCCGACGTTTTTATACGACTAGCGAGTCCTACGAGCAGTACTTC. This codes for CASSSRRFYTTSESYEQYF.

The rearrangement uses TRBV20-1 and TRBJ2-1; D remains unclear. V lost 7 bases and J lost 4, with 14 bases in between. Per the germline V gene, CDR1 is DFQATT and CDR2 is SNEGSKA (reference sequence). The CDR3 consists of 13 residues. CDR3 amino acids: CSGEGARYNEQFF. CDR3 bases: TGCAGTGGGGAAGGTGCCCGATACAATGAGCAGTTCTTC.